This TCR beta chain originates from a study of blood T cell repertoires in COVID-19. Only in-frame clones appear in the TCRdb table, and some are missing; sequencing was by immunoSEQ multiplex PCR. This table has about 190,000 clones, nearly 90% appearing once. The sample taken for sequencing was peripheral blood. This sequence was found in a man between 50 and 59 years old with acute or convalescent COVID-19.

The CDR3, as DNA: TGCAGCGTTGCCCCTTCCTTTGGGGCCACCTACGAGCAGTACTTC. It codes for CSVAPSFGATYEQYF. The V call is TRBV29-1, the J call TRBJ2-7; maybe TRBD1 (5 bases). The germline V gene encodes CDR1 SQVTM and CDR2 ANQGSEA. This CDR3 comprises 15 residues. The V end was cut by 4 bases, the J end by 2 bases, with 18 bases between.